This T cell receptor beta chain was observed in a study of human T cells and chemical hapten exposure. Study background: Read at 6 days, the patch tests placed 0.01% DPC on the upper back.

This clonotype was seen repeatedly, ten times or more. Time point denoted: pre-sensitization, week 0. Stated treatment: therapeutic diphenylcyclopropenone sensitization with weekly scalp DPC. Whole blood that had not been fractionated was the source of extracted total RNA. The length of the CDR3 is 16 residues. Trimming cost V 2 bases and J 10 bases; bases outside gene matches: 9. The germline V gene encodes CDR1 MDHEN and CDR2 SYDVKM. TCRdb re-called the RACE reads through MiXCR, storing one row per CDR3 protein. The sample yields about 34,000 distinct CDR3 sequences, about a tenth seen once. The specimen was whole blood, collected in connection with sensitization to the hapten diphenylcyclopropenone (DPC). This TCR derives from a man over 45 with alopecia areata. Some clones in this sample may be carry-over from other donors' samples. This chain connects TRBV28 to TRBJ2-1; 12 nucleotides agree with TRBD2. CDR3 residues: CASSLSLAGGQREQFF. The CDR3 DNA reads as TGTGCCAGCAGTTTAAGCCTAGCGGGAGGGCAGAGGGAGCAGTTCTTC. The full variable domain, with the rest looked up from reference TRBV28 and TRBJ2-1, is DVKVTQSSRYLVKRTGEKVFLECVQDMDHENMFWYRQDPGLGLRLIYFSYDVKMKEKGDIPEGYSVSREKKERFSLILESASTNQTSMYLCASSLSLAGGQREQFFGPGTRLTVL.